Listed here are 9 T cell receptor beta chains from one sample, sequenced in a study of immune cell composition in non-small cell lung cancer (dated by TCRdb to the late 2010s). Non-adjacent lung tissue from the same patient, taken as far from the tumour as possible and at least 3 cm away, was used for the normal lung samples. Libraries were built with the immunoSEQ multiplex PCR assay. In TCRdb, the immuneACCESS table is reduced to in-frame sequences with V and J assigned. These tables do not hold every clone; where another copy was compared, an unresolved V gene accounts for under half, and the others remain unexplained. The sample records about 5,900 clones, nearly 90% of which are singletons. 6.4% of the sample is in the top ten clones. The material sequenced was non-adjacent lung tissue. The source is a human donor with non-small cell lung cancer.

J is TRBJ2-7 and V is TRBV5-1; 11 positions agree with TRBD2. The V gene's germline CDR1 is SGHRS and CDR2 YFSETQ. J lost 5 bases, V lost 0 bases, and 4 bases had no gene match. The length of the CDR3 is 15 residues. CDR3 region: CASSLALAGGNEQYF. DNA for the CDR3: TGCGCCAGCAGCTTGGCTCTAGCGGGAGGTAACGAGCAGTACTTC.

V is TRBV6-6 and J is TRBJ1-4; maybe TRBD1 (5 bases). The V and J ends lost 0 bases and 7 bases respectively, with 15 bases between them. The CDR3 covers 16 residues. The germline CDR1 and CDR2 sequences are MNHNY and SVGAGI (reference sequence). As DNA, the CDR3 is TGTGCCAGCAGTTACTCGACACGGGGGAGCGGTGAAAAACTGTTTTTT. Translating gives CASSYSTRGSGEKLFF.

The rearrangement uses TRBV18 and TRBJ2-6; 7 positions match TRBD2. From germline, CDR1 is KGHSH and CDR2 LQKENI. V shed 1 base and J 0 bases; nucleotides not matched to a gene: 6. The CDR3 has 18 residues. DNA for the CDR3: TGTGCCAGCTCACCACAAGGGACTATACTCTCTGGGGCCAACGTCCTGACTTTC. Residues: CASSPQGTILSGANVLTF.

The chain links TRBV2 to TRBJ2-3; 12 positions match TRBD2. This CDR3 is 17 amino acids long. Germline CDR1 SNHLY, CDR2 FYNNEI. Germline trimming cut 3 bases from V and 0 bases from J; bases unmatched to any gene: 4. This CDR3 is CASSDLTSGRSTDTQYF. The CDR3 bases are TGTGCCAGCAGTGATTTGACTAGCGGGAGAAGCACAGATACGCAGTATTTT.

The chain has TRBV25-1 and TRBJ2-2; 12 bases match TRBD1. Germline CDR1 reads MGHDK; CDR2 reads SYGVNS. The CDR3 is 15 amino acids. The V segment lost 6 bases and the J segment 7 bases; nucleotides outside the gene matches: 6. CDR3 DNA sequence: TGTGCCAGCAGGGGACAGGGGGCTTTTGGCGGGGAGCTGTTTTTT. It translates to CASRGQGAFGGELFF. Using reference TRBV25-1 and TRBJ2-2 for the parts outside the CDR3, the full variable domain is EADIYQTPRYLVIGTGKKITLECSQTMGHDKMYWYQQDPGMELHLIHYSYGVNSTEKGDLSSESTVSRIRTEHFPLTLESARPSHTSQYLCASRGQGAFGGELFFGEGSRLTVL.

The CDR3 region has the DNA TGCGCCAGCAGTGACCGAGGGCAACGCTACAATGAGCAGTTCTTC. Translation gives CASSDRGQRYNEQFF. The chain has TRBV10-1 and TRBJ2-1; TRBD2 might be the D (5 bases). CDR1 is WNHNN and CDR2 is SYGVQD in the germline V gene (reference sequence). Trimming cost V 3 bases and J 3 bases, with 12 bases left between them. The CDR3 is 15 residues long.

The V and J genes are TRBV18 and TRBJ2-7; no clear D gene. Germline CDR1 KGHSH, CDR2 LQKENI. The length of the CDR3 is 15 residues. V was cut by 0 bases and J by 4 bases, with 13 bases left in between. The CDR3 nucleotides are TGTGCCAGCTCACCACCCGAGAGGAGAGGTTACGAGCAGTACTTC. Translated, it gives CASSPPERRGYEQYF.

The rearrangement joins TRBV5-4 to TRBJ2-2, with TRBD2 identical over 11 bases. The CDR3 has 16 amino acids. Germline loops: CDR1 SGHNT, CDR2 YYREEE (reference sequence). V lost 3 bases and J lost 4; bases outside the gene matches: 5. This CDR3 is CASSSRSGRATGELFF. CDR3 DNA sequence: TGTGCCAGCAGCTCCCGTAGCGGGAGGGCCACCGGGGAGCTGTTTTTT.

The rearrangement uses TRBV11-2 and TRBJ2-7; D is possibly TRBD2 (5 bases). The ends were cut back, 0 bases at V and 0 bases at J, with 12 bases in the middle. The CDR3 is made up of 16 amino acids. The germline gives CDR1 SGHAT, CDR2 FQNNGV. For the CDR3, the DNA is TGTGCCAGCAGCTTAGATCGGGGAGCGGACTCCTACGAGCAGTACTTC. This gives the protein CASSLDRGADSYEQYF. The whole variable domain, remainder taken from reference TRBV11-2 and TRBJ2-7, is EAGVAQSPRYKIIEKRQSVAFWCNPISGHATLYWYQQILGQGPKLLIQFQNNGVVDDSQLPKDRFSAERLKGVDSTLKIQPAKLEDSAVYLCASSLDRGADSYEQYFGPGTRLTVT.